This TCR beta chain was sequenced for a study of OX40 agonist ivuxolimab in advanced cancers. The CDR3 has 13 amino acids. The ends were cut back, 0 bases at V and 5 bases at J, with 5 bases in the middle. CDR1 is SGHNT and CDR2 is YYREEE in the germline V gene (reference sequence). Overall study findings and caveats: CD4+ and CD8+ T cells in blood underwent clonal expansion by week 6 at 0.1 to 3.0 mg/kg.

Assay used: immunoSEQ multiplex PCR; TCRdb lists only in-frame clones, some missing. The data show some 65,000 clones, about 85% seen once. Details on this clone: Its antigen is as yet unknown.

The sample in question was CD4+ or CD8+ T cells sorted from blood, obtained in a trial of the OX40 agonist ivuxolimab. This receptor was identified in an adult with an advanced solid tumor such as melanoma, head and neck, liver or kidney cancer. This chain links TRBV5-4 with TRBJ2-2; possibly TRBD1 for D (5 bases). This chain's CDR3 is CASSLGQTGELFF. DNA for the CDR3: TGTGCCAGCAGCTTGGGACAGACCGGGGAGCTGTTTTTT.